These 29 T cell receptor beta chains came from one sample sequenced in a study of T cells in localized non-small cell lung cancer. Sequenced by immunoSEQ multiplex PCR; TCRdb stores in-frame clones only, minus some. The sample contains roughly 77,000 clones, about 88% of which appear only once. The source was peripheral blood, collected before any cancer treatment. These receptors came from a woman between 35 and 75 years old with stage I squamous cell lung carcinoma.

The chain's CDR3 is CASSLAKGWVTEAFF. The CDR3, as DNA: TGTGCCAGCAGCTTAGCTAAGGGGTGGGTCACTGAAGCTTTCTTT. The genes are TRBV11-2 and TRBJ1-1; possible D gene TRBD1, 5 bases. CDR3 length equals 15 residues. Trimming stripped 1 base from V and 4 bases from J, with 13 bases between. CDR1 and CDR2 (germline): SGHAT, FQNNGV.

The DNA of the CDR3 is TGCGCCAGCAGCGACAAACGGACAGGGAAGTACGAGCAGTACTTC. Translation gives CASSDKRTGKYEQYF. V usage is TRBV5-1 and J usage is TRBJ2-7; 8 bases agree with TRBD1. V shed 4 bases, J shed 4 bases, and the junction held 10 bases outside the gene matches. Germline CDR1 and CDR2: SGHRS and YFSETQ. The CDR3 covers 15 residues.

V is TRBV7-3 and J is TRBJ1-1; D remains ambiguous. V lost 6 bases, J lost 1 base, and 12 bases lay in between. The germline CDR1 and CDR2 sequences are SGHTA and FQGTGA. CDR3 length: 14 residues. The CDR3 DNA reads as TGTGCCAGCAGTCCCCACCCTACGAACACTGAAGCTTTCTTT. It encodes CASSPHPTNTEAFF.

V and J are TRBV5-6 and TRBJ2-4, with TRBD1 identical over 7 bases. The germline V gene has CDR1 SGHDT and CDR2 YYEEEE. This CDR3 has 18 residues. V was pared by 5 bases and J by 0 bases, with 14 bases of the junction left unmatched. The CDR3: CASSSRGQGGIAKNIQYF. CDR3 DNA sequence: TGTGCCAGCAGTTCAAGGGGGCAGGGTGGAATAGCCAAAAACATTCAGTACTTC.

This chain connects TRBV4-2 to TRBJ2-3; the D gene could be TRBD1 or TRBD2 (6 bases each). Trimming pared 0 bases from V and 6 bases from J, leaving 22 bases between. The V gene's germline CDR1 is LGHNA and CDR2 YNFKEQ. The CDR3 length is 18 residues. CDR3 in amino acids: CASSQDPGFSGGLDTQYF. CDR3 in DNA: TGTGCCAGCAGCCAAGATCCGGGCTTTTCTGGGGGGCTCGATACGCAGTATTTT.

V usage is TRBV7-9 and J usage is TRBJ2-4; 10 bases align to TRBD1. The CDR3 length is 15 residues. Trimming at V came to 3 bases and at J to 8 bases, leaving 7 bases not matched to a gene. In germline, CDR1 is SEHNR, CDR2 FQNEAQ (reference sequence). CDR3 sequence: CASSLIGQGVDIQYF. In DNA form, the CDR3 reads TGTGCCAGCAGCTTGATCGGACAGGGGGTGGACATTCAGTACTTC.

The sample holds one count of this clone. The chain carries TRBV30 and TRBJ2-7, with 10 bases matching TRBD1. The CDR3 runs to 13 residues. V shed 3 bases, J shed 6 bases, and the junction held 5 bases outside the gene matches. Germline V gene data show CDR1 as GTSNPN and CDR2 as SVGIG (reference sequence). The chain's CDR3 is CAWSWDRGSEQYF. The CDR3 DNA reads TGTGCCTGGAGCTGGGACAGGGGTAGCGAGCAGTACTTC.

The chain couples TRBV6-6 to TRBJ1-5; no reliable D call. Per germline, CDR1 MNHNY and CDR2 SVGAGI (reference sequence). The germline V and J ends were trimmed by 2 bases and 6 bases, with 11 bases remaining between them. The CDR3 runs to 14 residues. In nucleotides, the CDR3 is TGTGCCAGCAGTTACCCCCCCAACATTCAGCCCCAGCATTTT. It is translated as CASSYPPNIQPQHF.

This chain joins TRBV9 and TRBJ1-4; D possibly corresponds to TRBD1 (5 bases). Trimming shortened V by 1 base and J by 1 base, and 5 bases separated the two germline ends. The CDR3 consists of 14 residues. Germline V gene lookup returns CDR1 SGDLS and CDR2 YYNGEE. CDR3 region: CASSVQGTNEKLFF. In DNA, the CDR3 is TGTGCCAGCAGCGTACAGGGAACTAATGAAAAACTGTTTTTT.

V usage is TRBV6-5 and J usage is TRBJ1-4; D unclear. Looked up from germline, CDR1 is MNHEY and CDR2 is SVGAGI. The V and J ends lost 4 bases and 5 bases respectively, with 8 bases between them. The CDR3 loop spans 13 amino acids. The CDR3 coding sequence is TGTGCCAGCAGTTCCGGCCCCAATGAAAAACTGTTTTTT. It translates to CASSSGPNEKLFF.

Turning to this clone: Other DNA sequences of this sample code for an identical CDR3. The chain recombines TRBV7-9 with TRBJ2-7, with D possibly TRBD1 on 6 matching bases. Germline assignment: CDR1 SEHNR and CDR2 FQNEAQ (reference sequence). V was pared by 3 bases and J by 4 bases, with 10 bases between. The CDR3 contains 13 residues. CDR3 sequence reads: CASSFQGSYEQYF. DNA of the CDR3: TGTGCCAGCAGCTTCCAGGGGTCGTACGAGCAGTACTTC.

This clone has only one observation. The chain links TRBV27 to TRBJ1-6, with no clear D. This CDR3 has 16 residues. Germline CDR1 is MNHEY and CDR2 is SMNVEV (reference sequence). Trimming cost V 8 bases and J 0 bases, with 14 bases left between them. CDR3 residues: CASRGFITSYNSPLHF. The CDR3 nucleotides read TGTGCCAGCCGAGGGTTTATCACCTCCTATAATTCACCCCTCCACTTT.

The gene calls are TRBV5-1 and TRBJ1-4; TRBD1 is a possible D gene (5 bases). Per the germline V gene, CDR1 is SGHRS and CDR2 is YFSETQ. Deletions cut 6 bases from V and 2 bases from J, with 11 bases between. CDR3 length: 14 residues. The CDR3 coding sequence is TGCGCCAGCAACCTCGGGGCGACTAATGAAAAACTGTTTTTT. It encodes CASNLGATNEKLFF. Together with reference TRBV5-1 and TRBJ1-4, the CDR3 gives the full variable domain: KAGVTQTPRYLIKTRGQQVTLSCSPISGHRSVSWYQQTPGQGLQFLFEYFSETQRNKGNFPGRFSGRQFSNSRSEMNVSTLELGDSALYLCASNLGATNEKLFFGSGTQLSVL.

This chain uses TRBV6-5 with TRBJ2-7, with a possible D match to TRBD1 (6 bases). Germline V lookup: CDR1 MNHEY, CDR2 SVGAGI. CDR3 length equals 14 residues. V was shortened by 0 bases and J by 3 bases, with 9 bases between the two germline ends. The CDR3 reads CASSYSWDNYEQYF. The CDR3 DNA reads as TGTGCCAGCAGTTACTCTTGGGACAACTACGAGCAGTACTTC.

The chain employs TRBV18 and TRBJ2-7, with D hard to call. The V and J ends lost 2 bases and 1 base respectively, with 15 bases between them. CDR3 length: 16 residues. Per germline, CDR1 KGHSH and CDR2 LQKENI. The CDR3: CASSPKGSAASYEQYF. CDR3 DNA: TGTGCCAGCTCACCAAAGGGCAGCGCTGCTTCCTACGAGCAGTACTTC.

The chain has TRBV5-1 and TRBJ1-4, with D perhaps TRBD1 (6 bases). V was shortened by 0 bases and J by 2 bases, with 11 bases between the two germline ends. The CDR3 loop spans 16 amino acids. Germline V gene lookup returns CDR1 SGHRS and CDR2 YFSETQ. CDR3 amino acids: CASSLGDRSTNEKLFF. The DNA of the CDR3 is TGCGCCAGCAGCTTGGGCGACAGGAGTACTAATGAAAAACTGTTTTTT.

This clone appeared a few times. The chain employs TRBV5-4 and TRBJ1-1; 7 bases fit TRBD1. The ends lost 2 bases at V and 1 base at J; junction bases unmatched: 2. Germline lookup yields CDR1 SGHNT and CDR2 YYREEE (reference sequence). This CDR3 region has 14 residues. CDR3 in DNA: TGTGCCAGCAGCTTCCAGGGGGGGAACACTGAAGCTTTCTTT. Encoded protein: CASSFQGGNTEAFF.

V is TRBV7-9 and J is TRBJ1-6; D remains ambiguous. The V and J ends lost 1 base and 9 bases respectively, with 7 bases between them. The CDR3 is made up of 13 amino acids. Per germline, CDR1 SEHNR and CDR2 FQNEAQ (reference sequence). CDR3 coding DNA: TGTGCCAGCAGCTTAGTCTGGGGTTCACCCCTCCACTTT. Its translation is CASSLVWGSPLHF.

In DNA form, the CDR3 reads TGTGCCAGCAGTAACAGGGGGGAGTTGGATGAGCAGTTCTTC. This gives the protein CASSNRGELDEQFF. The V and J genes are TRBV2 and TRBJ2-1; 8 bases align to TRBD1. CDR3 length equals 14 residues. Trimming removed 5 bases from V and 8 bases from J; junction bases left unmatched: 8. The V gene's germline CDR1 is SNHLY and CDR2 FYNNEI.

This chain connects TRBV19 to TRBJ2-2, with 11 bases lining up with TRBD2. The CDR3 extends over 17 amino acids. From germline, CDR1 is LNHDA and CDR2 SQIVND (reference sequence). J gave up 5 bases and V 5 bases, and 10 bases lay outside the gene matches. CDR3: CASSPGLAGRLTGELFF. Written as DNA, the CDR3 is TGTGCCAGTAGTCCCGGACTAGCGGGCCGTCTAACCGGGGAGCTGTTTTTT.

The rearrangement joins TRBV7-9 to TRBJ2-2; 9 positions match TRBD1. J lost 6 bases, V lost 4 bases, and 6 bases had no gene match. This CDR3 spans 15 amino acids. Germline-derived CDR1 and CDR2 are SEHNR and FQNEAQ (reference sequence). The CDR3 loop is CASSSRDRASGELFF. The CDR3 DNA follows: TGTGCCAGCAGCTCCCGGGACAGGGCGTCCGGGGAGCTGTTTTTT.

V gene TRBV7-9 combines with J gene TRBJ2-1; weak D call: TRBD1 (6 bases). The CDR3 consists of 15 residues. The ends were cut back, 5 bases at V and 0 bases at J, with 11 bases in the middle. From germline, CDR1 is SEHNR and CDR2 FQNEAQ (reference sequence). The CDR3: CASSPQGVSYNEQFF. The CDR3 DNA is TGTGCCAGCAGCCCACAGGGTGTCTCCTACAATGAGCAGTTCTTC.

This clone has more than one count but fewer than ten. The same CDR3 also results from other DNA sequences found in this sample. V gene TRBV7-9 combines with J gene TRBJ1-1; perhaps TRBD1 as D (5 bases). The CDR3 is 14 residues long. The V end was cut by 5 bases, the J end by 2 bases, with 12 bases between. Germline V gene data show CDR1 as SEHNR and CDR2 as FQNEAQ (reference sequence). The CDR3 is CASSLRDGNTEAFF. CDR3 sequence (DNA): TGTGCCAGCAGCCTCCGGGACGGAAACACTGAAGCTTTCTTT.

This chain connects TRBV19 to TRBJ1-1; no definite D call. The CDR3 is 14 residues long. Germline V lookup: CDR1 LNHDA, CDR2 SQIVND (reference sequence). Trimming removed 3 bases at V and 4 bases at J, with 12 bases between. The CDR3, as DNA: TGTGCCAGTAGTATGGTTAGCGTTTCCACTGAAGCTTTCTTT. Residues: CASSMVSVSTEAFF. The full variable domain, completed using reference TRBV19 and TRBJ1-1, is DGGITQSPKYLFRKEGQNVTLSCEQNLNHDAMYWYRQDPGQGLRLIYYSQIVNDFQKGDIAEGYSVSREKKESFPLTVTSAQKNPTAFYLCASSMVSVSTEAFFGQGTRLTVV.

J is TRBJ2-5 and V is TRBV9; 10 nucleotides align to TRBD2. The V gene end was trimmed by 3 bases and the J gene end by 2 bases; junction bases not matched to a gene: 7. From germline, CDR1 is SGDLS and CDR2 YYNGEE. The CDR3 spans 16 residues. The CDR3 bases are TGTGCCAGCAGCGGGGTAGCGGGGGGCCAACAAGAGACCCAGTACTTC. Protein: CASSGVAGGQQETQYF. Full variable domain (remainder filled in from reference TRBV9 and TRBJ2-5): DSGVTQTPKHLITATGQRVTLRCSPRSGDLSVYWYQQSLDQGLQFLIQYYNGEERAKGNILERFSAQQFPDLHSELNLSSLELGDSALYFCASSGVAGGQQETQYFGPGTRLLVL.

The chain uses TRBV4-1 and TRBJ2-3, with D possibly matching TRBD2 (5 bases). The length of the CDR3 is 16 residues. In germline, CDR1 is MGHRA, CDR2 YSYEKL. The V end lost 4 bases, the J end lost 4 bases, and 18 bases lay between the germline ends. The CDR3 nucleotides read TGCGCCAGCAGCCGTTCACCGGGATCCCTTGCAGATACGCAGTATTTT. Translation gives CASSRSPGSLADTQYF.

The rearrangement joins TRBV9 to TRBJ2-1; a possible D gene is TRBD2 (5 bases). V was cut by 2 bases and J by 8 bases, with 17 bases left in between. Germline V lookup: CDR1 SGDLS, CDR2 YYNGEE. The CDR3 consists of 15 residues. CDR3 region: CASSVEGMWSYEQFF. The CDR3 bases are TGTGCCAGCAGCGTTGAGGGAATGTGGTCATATGAGCAGTTCTTC.

The chain links TRBV6-1 to TRBJ1-1, with D hard to call. V dropped 1 base and J dropped 1 base, with 10 bases sitting between them. The germline CDR1 and CDR2 sequences are MNHNS and SASEGT. The CDR3 covers 15 residues. The CDR3 coding sequence is TGTGCCAGCAGTGAAGGACGGCTGCGGAACACTGAAGCTTTCTTT. It is translated as CASSEGRLRNTEAFF.

This sequence joins TRBV5-1 and TRBJ1-6; 8 nucleotides align to TRBD1. This CDR3 contains 18 residues. Germline V gives CDR1 SGHRS, CDR2 YFSETQ. V trimming: 3 bases; J trimming: 0 bases; junction bases outside the gene matches: 8. The CDR3 nucleotides read TGCGCCAGCAGCTCCGGACAGGGCTGGAGCTCCTATAATTCACCCCTCCACTTT. It is translated as CASSSGQGWSSYNSPLHF.